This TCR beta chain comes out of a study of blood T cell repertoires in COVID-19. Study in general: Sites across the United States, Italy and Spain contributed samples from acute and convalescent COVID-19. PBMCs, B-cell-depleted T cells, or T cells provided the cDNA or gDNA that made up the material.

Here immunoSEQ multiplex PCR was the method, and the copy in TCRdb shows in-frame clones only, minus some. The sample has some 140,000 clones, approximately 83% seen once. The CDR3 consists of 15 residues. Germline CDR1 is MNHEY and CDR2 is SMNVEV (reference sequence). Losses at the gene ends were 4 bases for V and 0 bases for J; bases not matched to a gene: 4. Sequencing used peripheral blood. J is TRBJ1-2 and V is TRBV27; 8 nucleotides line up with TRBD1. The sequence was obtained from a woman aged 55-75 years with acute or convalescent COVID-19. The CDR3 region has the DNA TGTGCCAGCAGTTCCCCGACAGGGGCTAACTATGGCTACACCTTC. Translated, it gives CASSSPTGANYGYTF.